This T cell receptor beta chain was captured by sequencing in a study of cytomegalovirus exposure and HLA in healthy donors. Findings and caveats of the study: Later, an analysis found that common viral pathogens appeared to be linked with several of the most significant clusters. About 150 TCR beta chains were listed as cytomegalovirus-associated.

PCR used 60 Vbeta primers and 13 Jbeta primers. This table comes from immunoSEQ multiplex PCR, and its TCRdb copy is limited to in-frame clones, with some not included. Among about 210,000 clones listed, more than 75% were seen once. The CDR3 is 18 amino acids. V trimming: 7 bases; J trimming: 6 bases; junction bases outside the gene matches: 23. The V gene's germline CDR1 is SQVTM and CDR2 ANQGSEA. Details on this clone: Antigen specificity is unknown.

Sequenced sample: PBMCs. The receptor comes from a man aged 35-49 years in good health and CMV-seropositive. J is TRBJ2-2 and V is TRBV29-1, with TRBD2 identical over 7 bases. CDR3 sequence reads: CSGGGRAGGDFGAGELFF. The CDR3 nucleotides read TGCAGCGGGGGCGGGAGAGCGGGCGGAGACTTTGGGGCCGGGGAGCTGTTTTTT.